This T cell receptor beta chain originates from a study of T cells in Graves' hyperthyroidism and ophthalmopathy. Study-wide points: In validation, the model predicted ophthalmopathy. These predictions came a median approximately six months before onset. Blood samples included most of the expanded thyroid clonotypes exceeding 0.001.

What was amplified from RNA transcripts were TCR beta CDR3 regions. HTBI primers were the set used in a first-round RT-PCR of the TCR CDR3. TCRdb re-derived calls from the multiplex PCR reads in MiXCR, one entry per CDR3 protein. The sample shows some 720,000 distinct CDR3 sequences, 15% to 20% of them seen only once. There are a few counts of this clonotype. The antigen remains undetermined. Germline V gene data show CDR1 as MDHEN and CDR2 as SYDVKM. The CDR3 length is 14 residues. Between the trimmed V and J ends, which lost 10 bases and 2 bases, there was a span of 14 bases. Used for diagnoses were clinical symptoms, serum thyroxine and TRAb, thyroid ultrasound and orbital computed tomography. PBMCs stemmed from about 9.7 ml fresh peripheral blood.

Source material: blood. The clonotype comes from a man younger than 30 with Graves' hyperthyroidism. V gene TRBV28 combines with J gene TRBJ2-2, with a weak D call TRBD1 (6 bases). The chain's CDR3 is CATGADPNTGELFF. As DNA, the CDR3 is TGTGCCACAGGGGCGGACCCCAACACCGGGGAGCTGTTTTTT.